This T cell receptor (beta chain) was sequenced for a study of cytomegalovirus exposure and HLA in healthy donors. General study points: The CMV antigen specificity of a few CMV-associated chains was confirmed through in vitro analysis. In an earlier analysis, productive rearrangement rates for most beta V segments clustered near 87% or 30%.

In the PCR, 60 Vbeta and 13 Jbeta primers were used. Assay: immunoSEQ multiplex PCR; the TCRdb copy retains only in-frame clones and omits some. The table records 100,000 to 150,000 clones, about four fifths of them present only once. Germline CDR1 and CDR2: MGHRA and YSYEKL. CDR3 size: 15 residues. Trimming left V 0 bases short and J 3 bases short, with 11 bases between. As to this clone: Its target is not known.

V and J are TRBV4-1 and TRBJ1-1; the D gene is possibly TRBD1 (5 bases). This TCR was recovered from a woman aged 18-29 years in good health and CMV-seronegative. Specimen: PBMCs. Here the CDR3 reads CASSQDLGTYTEAFF. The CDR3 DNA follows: TGCGCCAGCAGCCAAGATTTGGGGACTTACACTGAAGCTTTCTTT.